This T cell receptor beta chain was identified in a study of T-cell reconstitution after alpha-beta-depleted transplantation in children (dated by TCRdb to about 2016). Regarding the study in general: The study quantitatively tracked T-cell immune reconstitution after TCRalphabeta/CD19-depleted allogeneic hematopoietic cell transplantation in children using TCR repertoire profiling.

From the germline V gene, CDR1 is ENHRY and CDR2 is SYGVKD. Counted from cysteine to phenylalanine, this CDR3 has 14 amino acids. Kept here is only the CDR3 DNA, which spans 42 bases and is read in frame from base 1. V sheds 7 bases and J sheds 8 bases, leaving 18 bases between their ends. As to this clonotype: Its antigen specificity is not known. No base quality values were provided; no much bigger clone lies one nucleotide off.

Libraries were built with PCR. Sequencing took place on an Illumina HiSeq 2500. TCR library preparation used molecular barcoding, with unique molecular identifiers applied to normalize quantification of the TCRbeta repertoire. Clones were called with MiXCR by TCRdb after fastp trimmed the public reads at Q25, and only in-frame beta chains were retained. Under each unique CDR3 protein, matching rows form one entry showing the most common genes and DNA. This sample lists about a million distinct CDR3 sequences; about 30% were detected once. The ten largest clones represent about 28% of the sample. General study outcomes and caveats: Over subsequent months, a decline in hyperexpanded clone frequencies was noted, and after one year, T-cell counts and TCRbeta diversity were mostly ascribed to newly produced T cells. The apparently early recovery of alphabetaT-cell counts about two months after transplant reportedly depended on only several hundred rapidly expanded clones that came from non-depleted graft cells. In some patients, high TCRbeta diversity at day 60 was attributed to recipient T cells and intrathymic progenitors that had survived conditioning.

This specimen's treatment or condition label, per the study, means: allogeneic hematopoietic cell transplantation with graft depleted of TCRalphabeta T cells and CD19 B cells. The children who served as transplant recipients had been given grafts of TCRalphabeta/CD19-depleted allogeneic hematopoietic cells. This specimen was PBMCs, mostly from graft donor cells, taken 360 days after TCRalphabeta/CD19-depleted stem cell transplant. Recombination joined TRBV10-3 with TRBJ2-1, with an unclear D gene assignment. The receptor was derived from a boy under two years old who had a stem cell transplant for SCID, so the T cells may come from the graft donor. The DNA is as follows: TGTGCCATCAAAGCCGATGCCGGAAAGTATGAGCAGTTCTTC. This gives the protein CAIKADAGKYEQFF.